One T cell receptor beta chain is described in this entry. Its cognate antigen is unknown. Time point described: persistent/refractory GD, antithyroid drugs over 5 years with positive TRAb. The TCR library used RNA extracted from PBMCs. The TCR beta library used iRepertoire HTBI primers with Arm-PCR amplification of CDR3. TCRdb itself ran the multiplex PCR reads through MiXCR, one entry per CDR3 protein. The repertoire holds 390,000 or so distinct CDR3 sequences, with approximately 23% as singletons. This specimen comes from a study of regulatory T cells in long-lasting Graves disease. Across the study: Persistent Graves' disease denoted over 5 years of antithyroid drugs plus positive TSH receptor antibodies.

Looked up from germline, CDR1 is WSHSY and CDR2 is SAAADI. After removal of 7 bases from V and 8 bases from J, the junction contained 12 bases not matched to a gene. This CDR3 region has 15 residues. Study-wide results and caveats: Persistent disease preferred TRBV28, TRBJ1-2 and TRBJ2-5. The sample size was small, and this may have reduced accuracy.

Sequenced material: peripheral blood mononuclear cells (PBMCs), taken when the disease was refractory, from a patient treated with antithyroid drugs. The TCR was taken from a woman between 35 and 50 years old with Graves disease. The V call is TRBV10-2, the J call TRBJ2-1; TRBD2 matches at 9 bases. In DNA form, the CDR3 reads TGCGCCAGCACCTCAGGACTAGCGACCAGCCATGAGCAGTTCTTC. Translated: CASTSGLATSHEQFF.